These 5 T cell receptor beta chains originate from one sample sequenced in a study of Tregs in tolerant kidney transplant recipients. Method: immunoSEQ multiplex PCR; TCRdb's copy keeps in-frame clones and lacks some. The sample holds 200,000 to 300,000 clones, about 80% seen once. The sample was CD4+ T cells from blood. The source is a human donor in good health.

V gene TRBV6-5 combines with J gene TRBJ1-1, with D uncertain. V was trimmed by 7 bases and J by 2 bases, leaving 17 bases between them. Germline V lookup: CDR1 MNHEY, CDR2 SVGAGI. The CDR3 is 15 residues long. DNA of the CDR3: TGTGCCAGCACCTCAAATCTACAGCGCAACACTGAAGCTTTCTTT. Amino acid sequence: CASTSNLQRNTEAFF.

This rearrangement joins TRBV7-9 to TRBJ2-5; 10 bases are a match to TRBD2. The J segment lost 2 bases and the V segment lost 7 bases, leaving 4 bases of the junction unmatched. The CDR3 runs 14 residues. Germline V CDR1 and CDR2: SEHNR, FQNEAQ (reference sequence). CDR3 region: CASTLSGGQETQYF. CDR3 sequence (DNA): TGTGCCAGCACCCTTAGCGGGGGGCAAGAGACCCAGTACTTC.

The chain is built from TRBV5-8 and TRBJ2-3; TRBD1 matches at 8 bases. Unmatched junction bases numbered 5, after V lost 2 bases and J lost 0 bases. Germline values: CDR1 SGHTS, CDR2 YDEGEE. The CDR3 is made up of 16 amino acids. The CDR3 spells CASSFRTGSSTDTQYF. The CDR3 region has the DNA TGTGCCAGCAGCTTTAGGACAGGGTCTAGCACAGATACGCAGTATTTT.

This clone was seen just once. This chain links TRBV5-1 with TRBJ2-1; D gene unclear. V lost 4 bases and J lost 8, with 10 bases in between. The CDR3 length is 12 residues. Germline CDR1 is SGHRS and CDR2 is YFSETQ. CDR3 region: CASSPPSDEQFF. CDR3 in DNA: TGCGCCAGCAGCCCACCAAGCGATGAGCAGTTCTTC. Full variable domain (remainder filled in from reference TRBV5-1 and TRBJ2-1): KAGVTQTPRYLIKTRGQQVTLSCSPISGHRSVSWYQQTPGQGLQFLFEYFSETQRNKGNFPGRFSGRQFSNSRSEMNVSTLELGDSALYLCASSPPSDEQFFGPGTRLTVL.

The chain is built from TRBV10-1 and TRBJ1-4; D may be TRBD1 (5 bases). This CDR3 has 17 residues. CDR1 is WNHNN and CDR2 is SYGVQD in the germline V gene (reference sequence). V lost 3 bases and J lost 2, with 16 bases in between. The chain's CDR3 is CASSDGGGGWTNEKLFF. CDR3 coding DNA: TGCGCCAGCAGTGATGGGGGTGGAGGGTGGACTAATGAAAAACTGTTTTTT.